The present T cell receptor beta chain was sequenced within a study of OX40 agonist ivuxolimab in advanced cancers. Looked up from germline, CDR1 is SGHRS and CDR2 is YFSETQ. J gave up 4 bases and V 9 bases, and 15 bases lay outside the gene matches. CDR3 length: 15 amino acids. Measured with immunoSEQ multiplex PCR; TCRdb has only the in-frame clones, and not every one. The sample lists roughly 66,000 clones; more than 75% were seen once. This clone is a singleton in its sample. The V and J genes are TRBV5-1 and TRBJ1-1; TRBD1 matches 7 bases. The starting material was CD4+ or CD8+ T cells sorted from blood, obtained in a trial of the OX40 agonist ivuxolimab. The sequence derives from an adult with an advanced solid tumor such as melanoma, head and neck, liver or kidney cancer. DNA of the CDR3: TGCGCCACAGCCTTGGGGACAGCGGGGAGCACTGAAGCTTTCTTT. It yields the protein CATALGTAGSTEAFF. Filled out from reference TRBV5-1 and TRBJ1-1, the complete variable domain reads KAGVTQTPRYLIKTRGQQVTLSCSPISGHRSVSWYQQTPGQGLQFLFEYFSETQRNKGNFPGRFSGRQFSNSRSEMNVSTLELGDSALYLCATALGTAGSTEAFFGQGTRLTVV.